The 20 T cell receptor beta chains given below trace back to one sample, sequenced in a study of T cell therapy after organ transplantation. The time point was: 20-29 weeks after completion of therapy. The table came from immunoSEQ multiplex PCR; TCRdb's copy has only in-frame clones and leaves some out. The sample records approximately 22,000 clones, about 83% being singletons. These receptors have no identified antigens. The input for sequencing was CD8+ T cells from blood, taken after autologous CMV-specific T cell therapy. The receptors were sampled from a human patient who had received a solid organ transplant and had CMV disease. Some T cells may originate from the graft donor.

The chain combines TRBV5-1 with TRBJ1-2; no reliable D call. The CDR3 contains 11 residues. Germline lookup yields CDR1 SGHRS and CDR2 YFSETQ. The ends were cut back, 0 bases at V and 8 bases at J, with 5 bases in the middle. The CDR3 loop is CASSLGGGYTF. The CDR3 DNA follows: TGCGCCAGCAGCTTGGGAGGCGGCTACACCTTC.

The sample holds many counts of this clone. Distinct nucleotide sequences in the sample also encode this CDR3. The genes are TRBV4-3 and TRBJ2-1; no reliable D call. The V end lost 0 bases, the J end lost 5 bases, and 5 bases lay between the germline ends. The length of the CDR3 is 13 residues. From germline, CDR1 is LGHNA and CDR2 YSLEER. CDR3 loop: CASSQDGDNEQFF. DNA of the CDR3: TGCGCCAGCAGCCAAGATGGGGACAATGAGCAGTTCTTC.

The chain uses TRBV27 and TRBJ2-7; TRBD1 agrees at 12 bases. Germline V lookup: CDR1 MNHEY, CDR2 SMNVEV (reference sequence). This CDR3 is built from 19 residues. J gave up 7 bases and V 6 bases, and 22 bases lay outside the gene matches. The CDR3 DNA sequence: TGTGCCAGCAGCACCACCGGAGTTGAGCCGGGACAGGGGGCGCTTGAGCAGTACTTC. Translation: CASSTTGVEPGQGALEQYF.

The V call is TRBV9, the J call TRBJ2-7; 8 nucleotides align to TRBD1. Germline V gene sequence: CDR1 SGDLS, CDR2 YYNGEE. CDR3 length: 14 amino acids. Trimming took 3 bases from V and 3 from J; bases not matched to a gene: 5. The CDR3 loop is CASSGGQGGYEQYF. The CDR3 coding sequence is TGTGCCAGCAGCGGAGGACAGGGAGGCTACGAGCAGTACTTC.

The chain links TRBV7-8 to TRBJ2-7; D not resolved. The CDR3 is 16 amino acids. The V end was cut by 3 bases, the J end by 0 bases, with 15 bases between. CDR1 SGHVS and CDR2 FQNEAQ come from the germline V gene. Here the CDR3 DNA reads TGTGCCAGCAGCTTGGGTAACCCGGATTCCTCCTACGAGCAGTACTTC. As protein: CASSLGNPDSSYEQYF.

The chain carries TRBV27 and TRBJ2-5; 9 bases map to TRBD2. Trimming removed 2 bases from V and 1 base from J; junction bases left unmatched: 8. Germline V lookup: CDR1 MNHEY, CDR2 SMNVEV (reference sequence). The CDR3 is 17 residues long. The chain's CDR3 is CASSLGLTSGAQETQYF. The CDR3, as DNA: TGTGCCAGCAGTTTAGGGCTGACTAGCGGAGCCCAAGAGACCCAGTACTTC.

The chain carries TRBV7-9 and TRBJ1-5; 8 bases fit TRBD1. Trimming removed 5 bases from V and 7 bases from J; junction bases left unmatched: 7. Germline V gene sequence: CDR1 SEHNR, CDR2 FQNEAQ (reference sequence). This CDR3 region has 14 residues. As DNA, the CDR3 is TGTGCCAGCAGCGTAGGACAGGGAGGACAGCCCCAGCATTTT. It translates to CASSVGQGGQPQHF.

This clone was found a few times. The CDR3, as DNA: TGTGCCAGCAGCGAGGGACAGAATAGCAATCAGCCCCAGCATTTT. Its protein is CASSEGQNSNQPQHF. This rearrangement joins TRBV5-8 to TRBJ1-5; TRBD1 matches at 7 bases. Trimming removed 4 bases from V and 0 bases from J; junction bases left unmatched: 4. The length of the CDR3 is 15 residues. Germline values: CDR1 SGHTS, CDR2 YDEGEE.

The chain has TRBV21-1 and TRBJ2-7; the D segment call TRBD2 is taken from the table without a DNA check. TRBV21-1 constitutes a pseudogene. This CDR3 is 15 amino acids long. The CDR3 region is CASWRRGAPRYEQYF. Here the CDR3 DNA reads TGTGCCAGCTGGAGGAGGGGAGCCCCTCGCTACGAGCAGTACTTC.

This rearrangement joins TRBV7-9 to TRBJ1-5; D might be TRBD1 (5 bases). The germline gives CDR1 SEHNR, CDR2 FQNEAQ (reference sequence). The CDR3 spans 14 residues. Deletions cut 5 bases from V and 4 bases from J, with 12 bases between. CDR3 DNA: TGTGCCAGCAGCCAAGGGGCAGGGAATCAGCCCCAGCATTTT. The encoded protein is CASSQGAGNQPQHF.

The chain combines TRBV6-6 with TRBJ2-3; D gene unclear. V lost 1 base to trimming and J lost 2 bases, with 10 bases between them. The length of the CDR3 is 15 residues. Germline-derived CDR1 and CDR2 are MNHNY and SVGAGI (reference sequence). This CDR3 reads CASSYFSTDTDTQYF. The CDR3 DNA reads TGTGCCAGCAGTTACTTCTCAACGGACACAGATACGCAGTATTTT.

This clone has just one count. The V and J genes are TRBV27 and TRBJ2-3; TRBD1 is a possible D gene (5 bases). With 3 bases removed from V and 3 bases from J, the gap between germline ends came to 10 bases. From germline, CDR1 is MNHEY and CDR2 SMNVEV (reference sequence). This CDR3 is built from 14 residues. DNA for the CDR3: TGTGCCAGCAGTTTCGTGGGGCCGACAGATACGCAGTATTTT. Its translation is CASSFVGPTDTQYF.

This chain links TRBV2 with TRBJ1-1; D unclear. The CDR3 length is 11 residues. V dropped 5 bases and J dropped 3 bases, with 4 bases sitting between them. Germline values: CDR1 SNHLY, CDR2 FYNNEI. The CDR3 sequence is CASSPDTEAFF. CDR3 sequence (DNA): TGTGCCAGCAGTCCTGACACTGAAGCTTTCTTT.

V usage is TRBV4-3 and J usage is TRBJ1-6, with a weak D call TRBD1 (6 bases). Germline V gene data show CDR1 as LGHNA and CDR2 as YSLEER. With 2 bases removed from V and 7 bases from J, the gap between germline ends came to 12 bases. The length of the CDR3 is 15 residues. CDR3 nucleotides: TGCGCCAGCAGCCAACGTCCGGGACAAAATTCACCCCTCCACTTT. Residues: CASSQRPGQNSPLHF.

This chain links TRBV6-5 with TRBJ2-5; perhaps TRBD2 as D (7 bases). The CDR3 has 13 residues. Germline loops: CDR1 MNHEY, CDR2 SVGAGI. Trimming removed 6 bases from V and 3 bases from J, with 11 bases in between. The CDR3 DNA is TGTGCCAGCAGGCCGGGGGGCGAAGAGACCCAGTACTTC. It yields the protein CASRPGGEETQYF.

The chain joins TRBV28 to TRBJ1-1; D unclear. CDR3 length: 10 amino acids. V dropped 6 bases and J dropped 1 base, with 0 bases sitting between them. CDR1 MDHEN and CDR2 SYDVKM come from the germline V gene. CDR3: CASRNTEAFF. Here the CDR3 DNA reads TGTGCCAGCAGGAACACTGAAGCTTTCTTT.

The chain couples TRBV7-6 to TRBJ2-1, with D unclear. V was trimmed by 5 bases and J by 8 bases, leaving 16 bases between them. The CDR3 has 14 amino acids. Germline V gene sequence: CDR1 SGHVS, CDR2 FNYEAQ. The CDR3 DNA reads TGTGCCAGCAGCCCAGTCCCGGGTGGATATGAGCAGTTCTTC. This translates into CASSPVPGGYEQFF.

The genes are TRBV7-9 and TRBJ1-2; D unclear. Germline lookup yields CDR1 SEHNR and CDR2 FQNEAQ (reference sequence). The CDR3 has 12 amino acids. Trimming cost V 5 bases and J 6 bases, with 10 bases left between them. This CDR3 reads CASSQAMDGYTF. In DNA, the CDR3 is TGTGCCAGCAGCCAGGCGATGGATGGCTACACCTTC. The full variable domain, in which reference TRBV7-9 and TRBJ1-2 provide the parts outside the CDR3, is DTGVSQNPRHKITKRGQNVTFRCDPISEHNRLYWYRQTLGQGPEFLTYFQNEAQLEKSRLLSDRFSAERPKGSFSTLEIQRTEQGDSAMYLCASSQAMDGYTFGSGTRLTVV.

The chain joins TRBV5-4 to TRBJ2-5; 11 bases are a match to TRBD1. Trimming at V came to 2 bases and at J to 5 bases, leaving 11 bases not matched to a gene. Per germline, CDR1 SGHNT and CDR2 YYREEE (reference sequence). The CDR3 totals 17 residues. The CDR3 loop is CASSLGGRTGGSETQYF. The CDR3 coding sequence is TGTGCCAGCAGCTTAGGGGGTCGGACAGGGGGCTCGGAGACCCAGTACTTC. Full variable domain (rest looked up from reference TRBV5-4 and TRBJ2-5): ETGVTQSPTHLIKTRGQQVTLRCSSQSGHNTVSWYQQALGQGPQFIFQYYREEENGRGNFPPRFSGLQFPNYSSELNVNALELDDSALYLCASSLGGRTGGSETQYFGPGTRLLVL.

The rearrangement joins TRBV19 to TRBJ2-7, with a possible D match to TRBD1 (5 bases). Looked up from germline, CDR1 is LNHDA and CDR2 is SQIVND (reference sequence). V was trimmed by 1 base and J by 5 bases, leaving 9 bases between them. The CDR3 is 13 amino acids. The CDR3 is CASSIGWGDEQYF. The DNA of the CDR3 is TGTGCCAGTAGTATAGGCTGGGGCGACGAGCAGTACTTC. Complete variable domain (other parts from reference TRBV19 and TRBJ2-7): DGGITQSPKYLFRKEGQNVTLSCEQNLNHDAMYWYRQDPGQGLRLIYYSQIVNDFQKGDIAEGYSVSREKKESFPLTVTSAQKNPTAFYLCASSIGWGDEQYFGPGTRLTVT.